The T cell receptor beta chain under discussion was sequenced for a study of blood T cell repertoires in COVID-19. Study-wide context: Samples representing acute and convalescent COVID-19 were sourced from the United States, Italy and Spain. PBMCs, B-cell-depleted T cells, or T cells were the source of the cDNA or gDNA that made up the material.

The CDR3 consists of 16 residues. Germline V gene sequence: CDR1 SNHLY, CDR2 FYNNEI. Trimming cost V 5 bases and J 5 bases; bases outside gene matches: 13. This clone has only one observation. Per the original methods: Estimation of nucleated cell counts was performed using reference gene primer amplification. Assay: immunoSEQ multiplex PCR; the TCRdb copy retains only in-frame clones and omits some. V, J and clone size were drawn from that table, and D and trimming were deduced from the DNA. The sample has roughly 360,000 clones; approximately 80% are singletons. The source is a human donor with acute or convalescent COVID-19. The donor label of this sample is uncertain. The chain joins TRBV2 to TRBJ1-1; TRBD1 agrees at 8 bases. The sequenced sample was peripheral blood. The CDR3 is CASSLGQGRSWTEAFF. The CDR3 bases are TGTGCCAGCAGTCTAGGACAGGGTCGCAGCTGGACTGAAGCTTTCTTT.